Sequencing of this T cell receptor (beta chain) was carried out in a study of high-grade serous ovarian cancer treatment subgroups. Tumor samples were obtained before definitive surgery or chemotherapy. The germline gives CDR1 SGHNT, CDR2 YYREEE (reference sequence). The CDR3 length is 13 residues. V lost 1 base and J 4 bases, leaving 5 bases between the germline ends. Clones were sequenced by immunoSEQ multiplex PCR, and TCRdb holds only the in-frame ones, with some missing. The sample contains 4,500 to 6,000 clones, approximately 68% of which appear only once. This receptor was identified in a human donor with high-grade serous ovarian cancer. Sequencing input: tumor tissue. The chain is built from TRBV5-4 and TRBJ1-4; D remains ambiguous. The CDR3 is CASSLLGNEKLFF. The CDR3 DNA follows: TGTGCCAGCAGCTTGCTGGGTAATGAAAAACTGTTTTTT.